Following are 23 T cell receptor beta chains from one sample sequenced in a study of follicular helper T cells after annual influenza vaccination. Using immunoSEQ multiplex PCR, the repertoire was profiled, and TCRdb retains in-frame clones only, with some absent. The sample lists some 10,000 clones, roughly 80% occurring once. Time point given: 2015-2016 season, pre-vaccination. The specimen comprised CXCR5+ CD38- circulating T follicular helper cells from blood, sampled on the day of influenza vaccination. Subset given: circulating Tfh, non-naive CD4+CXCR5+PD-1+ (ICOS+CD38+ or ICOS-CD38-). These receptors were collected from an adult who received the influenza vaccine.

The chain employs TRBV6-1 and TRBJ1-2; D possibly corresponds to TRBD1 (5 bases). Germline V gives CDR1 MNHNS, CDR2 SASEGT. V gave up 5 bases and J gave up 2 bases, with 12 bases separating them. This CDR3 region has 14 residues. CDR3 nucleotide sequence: TGTGCCAGCAGTCGGGACCTCTTAAACTATGGCTACACCTTC. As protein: CASSRDLLNYGYTF.

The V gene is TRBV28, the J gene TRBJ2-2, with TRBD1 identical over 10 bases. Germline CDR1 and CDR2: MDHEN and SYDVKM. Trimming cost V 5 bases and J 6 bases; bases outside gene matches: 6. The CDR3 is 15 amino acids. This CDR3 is CASSGSGTGAGELFF. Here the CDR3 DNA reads TGTGCCAGCAGTGGGTCCGGGACAGGGGCCGGGGAGCTGTTTTTT.

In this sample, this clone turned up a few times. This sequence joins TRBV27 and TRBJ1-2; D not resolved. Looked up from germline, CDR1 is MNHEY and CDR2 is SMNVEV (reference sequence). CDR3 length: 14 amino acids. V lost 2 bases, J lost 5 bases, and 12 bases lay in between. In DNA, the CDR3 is TGTGCCAGCAGTTTAGGCAGCGCCTCGTATGGCTACACCTTC. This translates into CASSLGSASYGYTF.

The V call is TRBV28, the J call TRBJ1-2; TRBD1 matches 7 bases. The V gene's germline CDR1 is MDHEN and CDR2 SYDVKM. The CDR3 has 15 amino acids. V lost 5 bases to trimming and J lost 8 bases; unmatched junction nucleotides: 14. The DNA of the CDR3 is TGTGCCAGCAGTGTACCAGGACAGGATGTAGGAGGCTACACCTTC. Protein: CASSVPGQDVGGYTF.

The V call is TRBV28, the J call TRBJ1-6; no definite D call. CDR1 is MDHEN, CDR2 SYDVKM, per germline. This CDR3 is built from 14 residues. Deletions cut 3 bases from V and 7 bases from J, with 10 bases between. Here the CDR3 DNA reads TGTGCCAGCAGTTTCGGGCCGAGAAATTCACCCCTCCACTTT. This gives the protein CASSFGPRNSPLHF.

CDR3 sequence: CSVKTLQDASYEQYF. The CDR3 DNA reads TGCAGCGTTAAAACCCTCCAGGACGCCTCCTACGAGCAGTACTTC. The chain employs TRBV29-1 and TRBJ2-7; no reliable D call. Germline values: CDR1 SQVTM, CDR2 ANQGSEA. This CDR3 contains 15 residues. V dropped 5 bases and J dropped 0 bases, with 17 bases sitting between them.

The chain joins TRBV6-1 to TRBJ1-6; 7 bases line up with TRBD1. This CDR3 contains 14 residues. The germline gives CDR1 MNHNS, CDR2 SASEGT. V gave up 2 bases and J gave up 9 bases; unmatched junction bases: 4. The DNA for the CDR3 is TGTGCCAGCAGTGAAACCCGACAGGGTTCACCCCTCCACTTT. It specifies CASSETRQGSPLHF.

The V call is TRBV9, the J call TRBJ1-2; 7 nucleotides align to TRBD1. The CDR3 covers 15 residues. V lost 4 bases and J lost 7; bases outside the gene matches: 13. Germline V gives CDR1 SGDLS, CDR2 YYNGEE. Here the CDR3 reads CASSPAQGHDGGYTF. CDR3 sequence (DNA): TGTGCCAGCAGCCCAGCACAGGGGCATGATGGTGGCTACACCTTC.

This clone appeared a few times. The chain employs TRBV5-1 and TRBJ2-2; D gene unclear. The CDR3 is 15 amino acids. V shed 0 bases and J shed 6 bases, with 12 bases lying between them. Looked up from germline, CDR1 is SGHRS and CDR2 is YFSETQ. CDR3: CASSLGSQSPGELFF. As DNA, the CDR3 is TGCGCCAGCAGCTTGGGGTCTCAGAGTCCCGGGGAGCTGTTTTTT.

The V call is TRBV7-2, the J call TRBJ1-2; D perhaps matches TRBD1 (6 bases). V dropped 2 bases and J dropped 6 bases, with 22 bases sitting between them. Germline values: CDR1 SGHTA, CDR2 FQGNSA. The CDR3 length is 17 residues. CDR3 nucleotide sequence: TGTGCCAGCAGCTTAAGCCGGTCGGGGGCCGGGTCGGATGGCTACACCTTC. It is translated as CASSLSRSGAGSDGYTF. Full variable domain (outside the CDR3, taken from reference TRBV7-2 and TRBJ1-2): GAGVSQSPSNKVTEKGKDVELRCDPISGHTALYWYRQSLGQGLEFLIYFQGNSAPDKSGLPSDRFSAERTGGSVSTLTIQRTQQEDSAVYLCASSLSRSGAGSDGYTFGSGTRLTVV.

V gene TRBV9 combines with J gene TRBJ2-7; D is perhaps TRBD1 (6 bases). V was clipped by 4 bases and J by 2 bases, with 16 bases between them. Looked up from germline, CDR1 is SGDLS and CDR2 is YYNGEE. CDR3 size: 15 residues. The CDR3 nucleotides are TGTGCCAGCAGCCCCCGGTCAGGGGCCACCTACGAGCAGTACTTC. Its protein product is CASSPRSGATYEQYF.

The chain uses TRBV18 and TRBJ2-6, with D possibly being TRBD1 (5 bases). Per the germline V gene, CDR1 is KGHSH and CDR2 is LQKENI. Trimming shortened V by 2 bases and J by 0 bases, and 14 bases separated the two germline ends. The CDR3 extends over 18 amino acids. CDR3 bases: TGTGCCAGCTCACCAATCCCCCGGACAACCTCTGGGGCCAACGTCCTGACTTTC. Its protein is CASSPIPRTTSGANVLTF.

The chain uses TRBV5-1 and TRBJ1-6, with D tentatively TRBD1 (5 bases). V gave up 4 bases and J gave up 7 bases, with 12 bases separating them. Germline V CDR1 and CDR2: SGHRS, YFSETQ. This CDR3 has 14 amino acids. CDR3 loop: CASSAGAQNSPLHF. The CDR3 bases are TGCGCCAGCAGCGCCGGGGCCCAGAATTCACCCCTCCACTTT.

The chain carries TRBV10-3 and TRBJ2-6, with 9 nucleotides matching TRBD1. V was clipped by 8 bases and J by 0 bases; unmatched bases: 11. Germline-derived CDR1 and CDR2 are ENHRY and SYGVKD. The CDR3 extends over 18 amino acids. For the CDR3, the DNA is TGTGCCATCGGCGGGTCACCGGGACAGGGCTCTGGGGCCAACGTCCTGACTTTC. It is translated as CAIGGSPGQGSGANVLTF.

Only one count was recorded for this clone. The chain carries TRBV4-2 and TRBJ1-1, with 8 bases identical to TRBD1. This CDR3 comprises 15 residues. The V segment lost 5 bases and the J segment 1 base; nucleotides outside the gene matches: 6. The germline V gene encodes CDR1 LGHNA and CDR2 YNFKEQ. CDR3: CASSLTGDANTEAFF. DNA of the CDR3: TGTGCCAGCAGCTTGACAGGGGATGCGAACACTGAAGCTTTCTTT.

CDR3 sequence reads: CSVAAGSVEAFF. DNA of the CDR3: TGCAGCGTTGCCGCAGGGTCAGTTGAAGCTTTCTTT. The V call is TRBV29-1, the J call TRBJ1-1; D perhaps matches TRBD1 (5 bases). Trimming shortened V by 4 bases and J by 7 bases, and 13 bases separated the two germline ends. The CDR3 totals 12 residues. The germline CDR1 and CDR2 sequences are SQVTM and ANQGSEA.

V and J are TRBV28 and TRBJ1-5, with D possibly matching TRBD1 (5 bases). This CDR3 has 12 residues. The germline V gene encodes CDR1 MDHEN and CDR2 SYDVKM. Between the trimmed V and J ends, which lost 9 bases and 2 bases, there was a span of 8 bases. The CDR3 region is CASLTGNQPQHF. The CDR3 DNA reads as TGTGCCAGTCTGACAGGCAATCAGCCCCAGCATTTT.

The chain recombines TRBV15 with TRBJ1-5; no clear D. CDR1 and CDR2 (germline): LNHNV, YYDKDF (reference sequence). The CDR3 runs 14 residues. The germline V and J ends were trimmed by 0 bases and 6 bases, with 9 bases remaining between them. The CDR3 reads CATSRDRHGQPQHF. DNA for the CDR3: TGTGCCACCAGCAGAGATAGGCATGGTCAGCCCCAGCATTTT.

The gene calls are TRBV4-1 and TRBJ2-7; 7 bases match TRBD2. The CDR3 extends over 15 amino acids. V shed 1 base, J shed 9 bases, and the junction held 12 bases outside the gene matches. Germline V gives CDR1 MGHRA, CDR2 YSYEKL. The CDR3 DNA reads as TGCGCCAGCAGCCAAGGGGAGGGACCTTCGGAGGTGCAGTACTTC. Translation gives CASSQGEGPSEVQYF.

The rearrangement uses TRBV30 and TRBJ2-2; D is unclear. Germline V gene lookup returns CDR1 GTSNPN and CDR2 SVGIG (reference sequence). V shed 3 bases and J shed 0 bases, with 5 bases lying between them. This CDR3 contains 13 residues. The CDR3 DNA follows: TGTGCCTGGAGACTTCCGAACACCGGGGAGCTGTTTTTT. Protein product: CAWRLPNTGELFF.

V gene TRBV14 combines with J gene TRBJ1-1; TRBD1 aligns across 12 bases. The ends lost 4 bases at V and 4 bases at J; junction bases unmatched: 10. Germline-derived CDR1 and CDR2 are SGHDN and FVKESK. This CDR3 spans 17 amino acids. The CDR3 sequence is CASSRPGTGGRPTEAFF. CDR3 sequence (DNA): TGTGCCAGCAGCCGTCCAGGGACAGGGGGCCGGCCCACTGAAGCTTTCTTT. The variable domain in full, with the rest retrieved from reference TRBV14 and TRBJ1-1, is EAGVTQFPSHSVIEKGQTVTLRCDPISGHDNLYWYRRVMGKEIKFLLHFVKESKQDESGMPNNRFLAERTGGTYSTLKVQPAELEDSGVYFCASSRPGTGGRPTEAFFGQGTRLTVV.

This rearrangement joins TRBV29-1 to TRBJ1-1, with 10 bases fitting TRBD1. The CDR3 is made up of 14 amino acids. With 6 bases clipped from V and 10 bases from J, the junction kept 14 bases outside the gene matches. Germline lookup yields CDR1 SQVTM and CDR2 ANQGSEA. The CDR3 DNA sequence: TGCAGCGTGCGTGCTCCCTTGGGGGACAGGGGAGCTTTCTTT. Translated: CSVRAPLGDRGAFF.

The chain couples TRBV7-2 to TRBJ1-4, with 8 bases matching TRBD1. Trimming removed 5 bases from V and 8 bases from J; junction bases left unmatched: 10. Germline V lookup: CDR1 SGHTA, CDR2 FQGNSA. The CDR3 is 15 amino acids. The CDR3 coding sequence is TGTGCCAGCAGCCCCGGGGACAGGCAAGGGGAAAAACTGTTTTTT. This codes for CASSPGDRQGEKLFF. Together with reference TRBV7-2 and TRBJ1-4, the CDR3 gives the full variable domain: GAGVSQSPSNKVTEKGKDVELRCDPISGHTALYWYRQSLGQGLEFLIYFQGNSAPDKSGLPSDRFSAERTGGSVSTLTIQRTQQEDSAVYLCASSPGDRQGEKLFFGSGTQLSVL.